This passage covers 29 T cell receptor beta chains from one sample sequenced in a study of early T cells in non-severe SARS-CoV-2 infection. TCRdb fed the 5' RACE reads into MiXCR, producing one record per CDR3 protein. The table lists 20,000 to 25,000 distinct CDR3 sequences, 4.5% of them singletons. Material: whole blood. These receptors were obtained from an adult who was a healthcare worker with PCR-confirmed SARS-CoV-2 infection or an uninfected control (not recorded which).

The chain recombines TRBV28 with TRBJ2-7; 7 nucleotides align to TRBD1. Germline-derived CDR1 and CDR2 are MDHEN and SYDVKM. V lost 6 bases to trimming and J lost 2 bases; unmatched junction nucleotides: 4. The CDR3 spans 13 residues. The CDR3 protein is CASRETGPYEQYF. In nucleotides, the CDR3 is TGTGCCAGCAGGGAGACAGGGCCCTACGAGCAGTACTTC.

This clonotype was seen more than once but under ten times. The chain joins TRBV6-2 or TRBV6-3 to TRBJ1-5; 8 nucleotides agree with TRBD1. The V and J ends lost 2 bases and 7 bases, in that order; junction bases with no gene match: 4. Germline values: CDR1 MNHEY, CDR2 SVGEGT. CDR3 length: 14 amino acids. CDR3 DNA: TGTGCCAGCAGTTACGGGCAGGGGGCCCAGCCCCAGCATTTT. Amino acid sequence: CASSYGQGAQPQHF.

Ten or more counts support this clonotype. The rearrangement links TRBV11-2 to TRBJ2-2; TRBD2 aligns across 8 bases. Germline CDR1 SGHAT, CDR2 FQNNGV. J lost 4 bases, V lost 1 base, and 5 bases had no gene match. The CDR3 extends over 16 amino acids. For the CDR3, the DNA is TGTGCCAGCAGCTTAGTGAGCGGGAGTGGCACCGGGGAGCTGTTTTTT. It is translated as CASSLVSGSGTGELFF. Variable domain in full (rest from reference TRBV11-2 and TRBJ2-2): EAGVAQSPRYKIIEKRQSVAFWCNPISGHATLYWYQQILGQGPKLLIQFQNNGVVDDSQLPKDRFSAERLKGVDSTLKIQPAKLEDSAVYLCASSLVSGSGTGELFFGEGSRLTVL.

This clonotype was recorded at least ten times. J is TRBJ2-7 and V is TRBV2; D ambiguous. CDR1 is SNHLY and CDR2 is FYNNEI in the germline V gene. The length of the CDR3 is 14 residues. The V end lost 2 bases, the J end lost 3 bases, and 11 bases lay between the germline ends. The DNA of the CDR3 is TGTGCCAGCAGTGAACGGACGGAACTCTACGAGCAGTACTTC. Translation gives CASSERTELYEQYF. Variable domain in full (rest from reference TRBV2 and TRBJ2-7): EPEVTQTPSHQVTQMGQEVILRCVPISNHLYFYWYRQILGQKVEFLVSFYNNEISEKSEIFDDQFSVERPDGSNFTLKIRSTKLEDSAMYFCASSERTELYEQYFGPGTRLTVT.

This clonotype showed up many times. The chain combines TRBV5-1 with TRBJ2-1, with D perhaps TRBD1 (6 bases). Trimming shortened V by 1 base and J by 3 bases, and 11 bases separated the two germline ends. The CDR3 totals 15 residues. Germline lookup yields CDR1 SGHRS and CDR2 YFSETQ. The CDR3 sequence is CASSLNRAVYNEQFF. The CDR3 bases are TGCGCCAGCAGCTTGAACAGGGCGGTCTACAATGAGCAGTTCTTC.

This clonotype was seen ten or more times. The chain combines TRBV6-5 with TRBJ2-6; unclear D gene. The CDR3 is made up of 13 amino acids. In germline, CDR1 is MNHEY, CDR2 SVGAGI. The V gene lost 7 bases and the J gene lost 2 bases, with 6 bases spanning the gap. As DNA, the CDR3 is TGTGCCAGCACGACACCTGGGGCCAACGTCCTGACTTTC. It is translated as CASTTPGANVLTF.

This clonotype was counted a few times. V usage is TRBV7-9 and J usage is TRBJ2-7; tentatively, D is TRBD1 (6 bases). The germline CDR1 and CDR2 sequences are SEHNR and FQNEAQ (reference sequence). The germline V and J ends were trimmed by 0 bases and 5 bases, with 11 bases remaining between them. The CDR3 is made up of 14 amino acids. CDR3 residues: CASSLAVGHHEQYF. Written as DNA, the CDR3 is TGTGCCAGCAGCTTAGCGGTGGGACATCACGAGCAGTACTTC.

This clonotype has ten or more counts. The chain uses TRBV10-3 and TRBJ2-1; a possible D gene is TRBD2 (6 bases). Trimming stripped 4 bases from V and 3 bases from J, with 10 bases between. CDR3 size: 14 residues. In germline, CDR1 is ENHRY, CDR2 SYGVKD. In nucleotides, the CDR3 is TGTGCCATCAGTGGAGCGGACTACTACAATGAGCAGTTCTTC. This codes for CAISGADYYNEQFF.

This clonotype was observed many times. The chain joins TRBV12-3 or TRBV12-4 to TRBJ1-5; 7 nucleotides align to TRBD1. V was pared by 1 base and J by 4 bases, with 4 bases of the junction left unmatched. CDR3 length: 15 residues. CDR3 DNA sequence: TGTGCCAGCAGTTTAGAAGCAGGGGGGAATCAGCCCCAGCATTTT. It yields the protein CASSLEAGGNQPQHF.

This clonotype has a count of ten or more. V usage is TRBV9 and J usage is TRBJ2-1; D gene uncertain. Deletions cut 4 bases from V and 6 bases from J, with 14 bases between. The CDR3 runs to 14 residues. Germline V gene sequence: CDR1 SGDLS, CDR2 YYNGEE. The CDR3 bases are TGTGCCAGCAGCCGAGATCCAGCCGTCAATGAGCAGTTCTTC. It encodes CASSRDPAVNEQFF.

The table lists this clonotype with many counts. The V call is TRBV6-6, the J call TRBJ1-2, with a possible D match to TRBD1 (5 bases). Germline-derived CDR1 and CDR2 are MNHNY and SVGAGI (reference sequence). This CDR3 spans 14 amino acids. Trimming took off 6 bases at V and 0 bases at J, with 11 bases between the two ends. The CDR3 region is CASSGTDTNYGYTF. CDR3 nucleotide sequence: TGTGCCAGCAGCGGGACTGACACTAACTATGGCTACACCTTC.

This clonotype was counted ten times or more. The rearrangement links TRBV20-1 to TRBJ2-7, with D perhaps TRBD2 (6 bases). Germline loops: CDR1 DFQATT, CDR2 SNEGSKA (reference sequence). With 4 bases removed from V and 6 bases from J, the gap between germline ends came to 25 bases. This CDR3 is 16 amino acids long. CDR3 protein: CSAIESDRDCLREQYF. In nucleotides, the CDR3 is TGCAGTGCTATAGAATCCGATCGGGACTGTTTACGCGAGCAGTACTTC.

V usage is TRBV7-3 and J usage is TRBJ2-3; 8 bases align to TRBD1. After removal of 5 bases from V and 5 bases from J, the junction contained 6 bases not matched to a gene. This CDR3 has 14 residues. The V gene's germline CDR1 is SGHTA and CDR2 FQGTGA. The CDR3 DNA reads as TGTGCCAGCAGCAGGACAGGGTTTGGAGATACGCAGTATTTT. Translated, it gives CASSRTGFGDTQYF.

Only a few counts were recorded for this clonotype. The chain links TRBV28 to TRBJ1-3; D uncertain. V lost 7 bases and J lost 4, with 23 bases in between. Germline lookup yields CDR1 MDHEN and CDR2 SYDVKM. The CDR3 has 17 residues. The CDR3 is CASTFWDDMMGGNTIYF. Written as DNA, the CDR3 is TGTGCCAGCACTTTTTGGGATGATATGATGGGCGGAAACACCATATATTTT.

There are many counts of this clonotype. V gene TRBV6-5 combines with J gene TRBJ1-1, with TRBD1 matching over 7 bases. Germline loops: CDR1 MNHEY, CDR2 SVGAGI. With 0 bases clipped from V and 1 base from J, the junction kept 2 bases outside the gene matches. The CDR3 extends over 15 amino acids. The CDR3: CASSYSRTGNTEAFF. In nucleotides, the CDR3 is TGTGCCAGCAGTTACTCGAGGACAGGGAACACTGAAGCTTTCTTT.

The chain uses TRBV19 and TRBJ2-2, with 7 bases fitting TRBD2. After removal of 6 bases from V and 6 bases from J, the junction contained 7 bases not matched to a gene. This CDR3 has 14 amino acids. Germline V CDR1 and CDR2: LNHDA, SQIVND (reference sequence). The CDR3 sequence is CASRALGRSGELFF. CDR3 in DNA: TGTGCCAGTAGGGCACTCGGGAGGTCCGGGGAGCTGTTTTTT.

V usage is TRBV7-2 and J usage is TRBJ2-1; 13 positions match TRBD2. The CDR3 covers 15 residues. Looked up from germline, CDR1 is SGHTA and CDR2 is FQGNSA. With 4 bases clipped from V and 3 bases from J, the junction kept 0 bases outside the gene matches. Here the CDR3 DNA reads TGTGCCAGCAGCTGGACTAGCGGGAGCTACAATGAGCAGTTCTTC. Translation gives CASSWTSGSYNEQFF. The whole variable domain, remainder taken from reference TRBV7-2 and TRBJ2-1, is GAGVSQSPSNKVTEKGKDVELRCDPISGHTALYWYRQSLGQGLEFLIYFQGNSAPDKSGLPSDRFSAERTGGSVSTLTIQRTQQEDSAVYLCASSWTSGSYNEQFFGPGTRLTVL.

The table lists this clonotype with many counts. The CDR3 spells CSVEGRTGNEQYF. CDR3 nucleotide sequence: TGCAGCGTTGAAGGCCGGACAGGAAACGAGCAGTACTTC. The rearrangement uses TRBV29-1 and TRBJ2-7; 7 nucleotides align to TRBD1. The CDR3 loop spans 13 amino acids. The junction had 5 bases not matched to a gene; V was cut back by 1 base and J by 5 bases. Per germline, CDR1 SQVTM and CDR2 ANQGSEA.

This clonotype has at least ten counts. The chain carries TRBV9 and TRBJ2-7; D not resolved. Germline V gene sequence: CDR1 SGDLS, CDR2 YYNGEE. The CDR3 loop spans 14 amino acids. V was cut by 4 bases and J by 7 bases, with 18 bases left in between. The CDR3: CASSTHPLPGEQYF. Written as DNA, the CDR3 is TGTGCCAGCAGCACCCACCCCCTACCCGGGGAGCAGTACTTC.

This clonotype was seen many times. The V gene is TRBV20-1, the J gene TRBJ2-7, with TRBD2 matching over 7 bases. V shed 4 bases and J 3 bases; nucleotides not matched to a gene: 3. Germline lookup yields CDR1 DFQATT and CDR2 SNEGSKA (reference sequence). The CDR3 totals 12 residues. In DNA form, the CDR3 reads TGCAGTGCTAAACTAGCGATCTACGAGCAGTACTTC. As protein: CSAKLAIYEQYF.

This clonotype appeared many times. The rearrangement uses TRBV20-1 and TRBJ2-3, with 7 bases identical to TRBD2. The germline V gene encodes CDR1 DFQATT and CDR2 SNEGSKA (reference sequence). The CDR3 loop spans 15 amino acids. Germline trimming cut 4 bases from V and 6 bases from J; bases unmatched to any gene: 13. In DNA form, the CDR3 reads TGCAGTGCTAAAGGACTAGTAGGTTCCCCCGATACGCAGTATTTT. Translating gives CSAKGLVGSPDTQYF.

The table lists this clonotype with many counts. This CDR3 is CSARGTGSTYEQYF. The DNA of the CDR3 is TGCAGTGCTAGAGGGACAGGATCGACCTACGAGCAGTACTTC. The chain links TRBV20-1 to TRBJ2-7; 7 bases align to TRBD1. The CDR3 loop spans 14 amino acids. Germline loops: CDR1 DFQATT, CDR2 SNEGSKA (reference sequence). V dropped 1 base and J dropped 2; count of bases not matched to a gene: 5.

This clonotype was found many times. The chain couples TRBV7-2 to TRBJ1-4, with D tentatively TRBD1 (6 bases). The CDR3 contains 16 residues. V dropped 5 bases and J dropped 8 bases, with 21 bases sitting between them. Germline-derived CDR1 and CDR2 are SGHTA and FQGNSA. The CDR3 spells CASSPSIDRPGEKLFF. The CDR3 nucleotides read TGTGCCAGCAGCCCGAGTATTGACAGGCCGGGGGAAAAACTGTTTTTT. The entire variable domain, with the rest obtained from reference TRBV7-2 and TRBJ1-4, is as follows: GAGVSQSPSNKVTEKGKDVELRCDPISGHTALYWYRQSLGQGLEFLIYFQGNSAPDKSGLPSDRFSAERTGGSVSTLTIQRTQQEDSAVYLCASSPSIDRPGEKLFFGSGTQLSVL.

This clonotype was counted ten times or more. The CDR3 DNA reads TGTGCCAGCAGGGTCGGGAGCGGCAACGGGGAGCAGTACTTC. Residues: CASRVGSGNGEQYF. The V and J genes are TRBV7-3 and TRBJ2-7, with a weak D call TRBD2 (6 bases). Per germline, CDR1 SGHTA and CDR2 FQGTGA. This CDR3 spans 14 amino acids. The ends were cut back, 6 bases at V and 7 bases at J, with 19 bases in the middle.

The rearrangement joins TRBV15 to TRBJ2-7; 13 nucleotides align to TRBD2. The CDR3 spans 15 residues. With V trimmed by 1 base and J by 6 bases, 3 bases remained unmatched. Germline CDR1 LNHNV, CDR2 YYDKDF (reference sequence). The CDR3 loop reads CATSRGTSGSSEQYF. The CDR3 DNA reads as TGTGCCACCAGCAGAGGGACTAGCGGGAGCTCCGAGCAGTACTTC.

This clonotype appeared many times. The chain combines TRBV7-2 with TRBJ2-1; D is possibly TRBD1 (6 bases). The germline gives CDR1 SGHTA, CDR2 FQGNSA. The germline V and J ends were trimmed by 3 bases and 8 bases, with 8 bases remaining between them. The CDR3 runs to 12 residues. The CDR3 DNA reads TGTGCCAGCAGCTTTGGGGGCTATGAGCAGTTCTTC. Protein product: CASSFGGYEQFF.

V usage is TRBV29-1 and J usage is TRBJ2-7, with 7 bases lining up with TRBD2. The CDR3 contains 13 residues. Germline V gene sequence: CDR1 SQVTM, CDR2 ANQGSEA. V shed 5 bases and J 1 base; nucleotides not matched to a gene: 5. CDR3 sequence reads: CSVQRDSSYEQYF. The DNA of the CDR3 is TGCAGCGTTCAGCGGGATTCTTCCTACGAGCAGTACTTC.

This clonotype was detected many times. The chain recombines TRBV7-9 with TRBJ2-7; the match to TRBD1 covers 12 bases. The CDR3 length is 16 residues. V lost 5 bases, J lost 4 bases, and 9 bases stayed unmatched. CDR1 is SEHNR, CDR2 FQNEAQ, per germline (reference sequence). DNA of the CDR3: TGTGCCAGCAGCAACCGCGGGACAGGGGGCAGGTACGAGCAGTACTTC. It encodes CASSNRGTGGRYEQYF.

This clonotype occurred many times. J is TRBJ1-2 and V is TRBV29-1; D gene ambiguous. There are 14 residues in the CDR3. The ends were cut back, 4 bases at V and 4 bases at J, with 16 bases in the middle. Germline V gene data show CDR1 as SQVTM and CDR2 as ANQGSEA. CDR3 DNA sequence: TGCAGCGTTGTAACACCGGGAACCCCCTATGGCTACACCTTC. Translating it yields CSVVTPGTPYGYTF. The entire variable domain, with the rest obtained from reference TRBV29-1 and TRBJ1-2, is as follows: SAVISQKPSRDICQRGTSLTIQCQVDSQVTMMFWYRQQPGQSLTLIATANQGSEATYESGFVIDKFPISRPNLTFSTLTVSNMSPEDSSIYLCSVVTPGTPYGYTFGSGTRLTVV.